Presented here are 8 T cell receptor beta chains from one specimen sequenced in a study of post-analysis software for immune sequencing data. The authors incorporated unique molecular identifiers into the TCR beta cDNA libraries. TCRdb re-analysed the PCR reads in MiXCR, keeping a single row per CDR3 protein. The sample shows about 150,000 distinct CDR3 sequences, approximately 30% of them seen only once. No antigen has been assigned to these receptors. Broader study findings: Roughly 5 TRBV segments (TRBV5-6, TRBV5-1 and TRBV20-1 among them) occurred more frequently in patients than in controls.

Material for sequencing was blood. The receptors come from a girl between 5 and 17 years old with multiple sclerosis.

The chain uses TRBV12-3 or TRBV12-4 and TRBJ2-7; D uncertain. The V gene lost 2 bases and the J gene lost 3 bases, with 14 bases spanning the gap. The CDR3 loop spans 15 amino acids. The CDR3 sequence: CASSLRAITHYEQYF. The CDR3 DNA reads as TGTGCCAGCAGTTTACGGGCCATCACCCACTACGAGCAGTACTTC.

Ten or more counts support this clonotype. The chain uses TRBV28 and TRBJ2-1; TRBD1 aligns across 7 bases. With 6 bases clipped from V and 9 bases from J, the junction kept 5 bases outside the gene matches. Germline assignment: CDR1 MDHEN and CDR2 SYDVKM. The CDR3 is 12 amino acids. Written as DNA, the CDR3 is TGTGCCAGCAGCCTAACAGGGGTTGAGCAGTTCTTC. It yields the protein CASSLTGVEQFF.

CDR3 amino acids: CASSLEENQPQHF. CDR3 DNA sequence: TGTGCCAGCAGTTTAGAGGAGAATCAGCCCCAGCATTTT. The genes are TRBV12-3 or TRBV12-4 and TRBJ1-5; no reliable D call. Trimming removed 1 base from V and 4 bases from J, with 5 bases in between. This CDR3 spans 13 amino acids.

The rearrangement joins TRBV30 to TRBJ2-6; D may be TRBD2 (6 bases). CDR1 is GTSNPN and CDR2 is SVGIG in the germline V gene (reference sequence). The CDR3 contains 16 residues. V was clipped by 0 bases and J by 0 bases, with 9 bases between them. CDR3 bases: TGTGCCTGGAGTGTACGGGGGAACTCTGGGGCCAACGTCCTGACTTTC. This sequence encodes CAWSVRGNSGANVLTF.

On this clonotype: A read error may explain this, as a much larger clone is one base away. This CDR3 reads CASSQRAGVYNEQFF. The CDR3 bases are TGTGCCAGCAGCCAACGAGCGGGCGTCTACAATGAGCAGTTCTTC. This chain uses TRBV5-4 with TRBJ2-1; D might be TRBD2 (6 bases). Germline CDR1 reads SGHNT; CDR2 reads YYREEE (reference sequence). V shed 4 bases and J shed 3 bases, with 14 bases lying between them. The CDR3 totals 15 residues.

There are many counts of this clonotype. The chain couples TRBV12-3 or TRBV12-4 to TRBJ2-6; D is uncertain. The CDR3 has 14 amino acids. V lost 4 bases to trimming and J lost 3 bases, with 7 bases between them. The CDR3 nucleotides are TGTGCCAGCAGTTCGTCAAATGGGGCCAACGTCCTGACTTTC. This sequence encodes CASSSSNGANVLTF.

About this clonotype: At one end, the junction sequence differs from germline, possibly due to a read error. The chain links TRBV20-1 to TRBJ2-3; 10 positions agree with TRBD2. CDR3 length: 16 amino acids. In germline, CDR1 is DFQATT, CDR2 SNEGSKA (reference sequence). As DNA, the CDR3 is TGCGGTGCTTCTGCCGGGACTAGCGATTTCACAGATACGCAGTATTTT. Residues: CGASAGTSDFTDTQYF.

There are many counts of this clonotype. The V gene is TRBV9, the J gene TRBJ1-1, with a possible D match to TRBD1 (5 bases). The CDR3 length is 19 residues. Trimming pared 0 bases from V and 1 base from J, leaving 22 bases between. CDR1 and CDR2 (germline): SGDLS, YYNGEE. The CDR3 nucleotides are TGTGCCAGCAGCGTAGGGGACGTCCCGGGATATGGTTGGAACACTGAAGCTTTCTTT. Translating it yields CASSVGDVPGYGWNTEAFF.